One sample yielded the 27 T cell receptor beta chains listed below, sequenced in a study of T cells in Graves' hyperthyroidism and ophthalmopathy. It was RNA transcripts that yielded the amplified TCR beta CDR3 regions. A set of HTBI primers served as the primers for a first-round RT-PCR of the TCR CDR3. TCRdb reprocessed the multiplex PCR reads via MiXCR and lists one record per CDR3 protein. The profile covers over 550,000 distinct CDR3 sequences, with approximately 15% appearing a single time and approximately 18% taken by the ten largest. Material: blood. Receptors originate from a young woman with Graves' hyperthyroidism.

The table lists this clonotype with many counts. V usage is TRBV18 and J usage is TRBJ2-3, with 11 positions matching TRBD2. The trim removed 0 bases at V and 3 bases at J, leaving 2 bases unmatched. Germline-derived CDR1 and CDR2 are KGHSH and LQKENI. The CDR3 covers 16 residues. The CDR3 DNA reads TGTGCCAGCTCACCACCGACTAGCGGGAAAACAGATACGCAGTATTTT. Amino acids: CASSPPTSGKTDTQYF. The whole variable domain, remainder taken from reference TRBV18 and TRBJ2-3, is NAGVMQNPRHLVRRRGQEARLRCSPMKGHSHVYWYRQLPEEGLKFMVYLQKENIIDESGMPKERFSAEFPKEGPSILRIQQVVRGDSAAYFCASSPPTSGKTDTQYFGPGTRLTVL.

There are many counts of this clonotype. The V and J genes are TRBV6-6 and TRBJ1-5; D might be TRBD1 (5 bases). With 0 bases removed from V and 0 bases from J, the gap between germline ends came to 15 bases. This CDR3 contains 18 residues. CDR1 MNHNY and CDR2 SVGAGI come from the germline V gene (reference sequence). The CDR3 reads CASSYSFREGYSNQPQHF. DNA for the CDR3: TGTGCCAGCAGTTACTCCTTCAGGGAGGGTTATAGCAATCAGCCCCAGCATTTT.

The chain has TRBV3-1 and TRBJ1-4; D remains unclear. The ends were cut back, 0 bases at V and 10 bases at J, with 15 bases in the middle. Germline loops: CDR1 LGHDT, CDR2 YNNKEL (reference sequence). This CDR3 has 15 amino acids. The CDR3 loop is CASSQDLGYSGKLFF. CDR3 coding DNA: TGTGCCAGCAGCCAAGATCTGGGCTATAGTGGAAAACTGTTTTTT.

About this clonotype: Given a much more abundant clone one base away, this may be a read error. V and J are TRBV12-3 or TRBV12-4 and TRBJ2-5; 9 bases are shared with TRBD1. The CDR3 spans 15 residues. The V gene end was trimmed by 6 bases and the J gene end by 7 bases; junction bases not matched to a gene: 12. CDR3 residues: CASRITGTGKGTQYF. The CDR3 coding sequence is TGTGCCAGCAGGATAACCGGGACAGGGAAAGGGACCCAGTACTTC.

This clonotype showed up many times. The V call is TRBV6-1, the J call TRBJ2-3; 9 bases fit TRBD2. In germline, CDR1 is MNHNS, CDR2 SASEGT. The CDR3 length is 15 residues. Trimming removed 6 bases from V and 4 bases from J; junction bases left unmatched: 8. The CDR3 DNA reads as TGTGCCAGCAGCGAACCGGGACTAGCACCAGATACGCAGTATTTT. It encodes CASSEPGLAPDTQYF.

As regards this clonotype: A much bigger clone sits one base away, suggesting this may be a read error. The V call is TRBV20-1, the J call TRBJ1-5; no definite D call. This CDR3 contains 13 residues. Germline V gives CDR1 DFQATT, CDR2 SNEGSKA (reference sequence). DNA of the CDR3: TGCAGTGCTAGAGTTACTAGCAATCAGCCCCGGCATTTT. Its protein is CSARVTSNQPRHF.

The chain links TRBV2 to TRBJ2-1; possibly TRBD1 for D (5 bases). The germline V gene has CDR1 SNHLY and CDR2 FYNNEI. The CDR3 is 13 residues long. With 6 bases removed from V and 4 bases from J, the gap between germline ends came to 10 bases. As DNA, the CDR3 is TGTGCCAGCAGGGAGACAGAATACAATGAGCAGTTCTTC. Translating it yields CASRETEYNEQFF.

The table lists this clonotype with a few counts. The chain has TRBV4-1 and TRBJ1-5; a weak D match, TRBD1 (5 bases). Trimming removed 3 bases from V and 5 bases from J, with 11 bases in between. CDR3 length: 14 residues. Per germline, CDR1 MGHRA and CDR2 YSYEKL. Written as DNA, the CDR3 is TGCGCCAGCAGCCAGGGGGAGGGCGATCAGCCCCAGCATTTT. The encoded protein is CASSQGEGDQPQHF.

This clonotype was counted ten times or more. The chain uses TRBV2 and TRBJ2-1; 11 nucleotides align to TRBD2. The V gene's germline CDR1 is SNHLY and CDR2 FYNNEI. V was clipped by 6 bases and J by 9 bases; unmatched bases: 7. The CDR3 contains 14 residues. The CDR3 DNA follows: TGTGCCAGCAGCACAGCGGGACTAGCGGCTGAGCAGTTCTTC. Protein: CASSTAGLAAEQFF. Full variable domain (rest looked up from reference TRBV2 and TRBJ2-1): EPEVTQTPSHQVTQMGQEVILRCVPISNHLYFYWYRQILGQKVEFLVSFYNNEISEKSEIFDDQFSVERPDGSNFTLKIRSTKLEDSAMYFCASSTAGLAAEQFFGPGTRLTVL.

The chain uses TRBV13 and TRBJ2-2; 8 bases line up with TRBD2. This CDR3 comprises 16 residues. Germline V gene lookup returns CDR1 PRHDT and CDR2 FYEKMQ (reference sequence). Trimming took 3 bases from V and 1 from J; bases not matched to a gene: 4. The CDR3: CASSFRRGVNTGELFF. CDR3 DNA sequence: TGTGCCAGCAGCTTCAGGCGGGGGGTGAACACCGGGGAGCTGTTTTTT.

This clonotype showed up many times. This sequence joins TRBV7-8 and TRBJ1-1; D gene uncertain. Germline V gene sequence: CDR1 SGHVS, CDR2 FQNEAQ. Trimming pared 3 bases from V and 0 bases from J, leaving 8 bases between. The CDR3 runs to 14 residues. DNA for the CDR3: TGTGCCAGCAGCTTGGTACGGCTGAACACTGAAGCTTTCTTT. Amino acids: CASSLVRLNTEAFF. Supplemented by reference TRBV7-8 and TRBJ1-1, the full variable domain reads GAGVSQSPRYKVAKRGQDVALRCDPISGHVSLFWYQQALGQGPEFLTYFQNEAQLDKSGLPSDRFFAERPEGSVSTLKIQRTQQEDSAVYLCASSLVRLNTEAFFGQGTRLTVV.

This clonotype was seen at least ten times. The rearrangement uses TRBV6-1 and TRBJ1-5; 7 bases agree with TRBD1. The CDR3 loop spans 15 amino acids. V dropped 5 bases and J dropped 6; count of bases not matched to a gene: 10. Germline V gene sequence: CDR1 MNHNS, CDR2 SASEGT. The DNA of the CDR3 is TGTGCCAGCAGTCTGGGGGAGGGGGCAGGTCAGCCCCAGCATTTT. Translation: CASSLGEGAGQPQHF.

This chain joins TRBV11-2 and TRBJ2-1, with unresolved D. CDR1 and CDR2 (germline): SGHAT, FQNNGV. The V gene lost 0 bases and the J gene lost 8 bases, with 5 bases spanning the gap. The CDR3 loop spans 12 amino acids. For the CDR3, the DNA is TGTGCCAGCAGCTTAGACATGTATGAGCAGTTCTTC. Amino acid sequence: CASSLDMYEQFF.

This clonotype was counted many times. This chain connects TRBV2 to TRBJ2-7, with 15 bases that match TRBD2. V lost 2 bases and J lost 7; bases outside the gene matches: 3. The CDR3 is made up of 15 amino acids. Germline V gives CDR1 SNHLY, CDR2 FYNNEI. CDR3 residues: CASSERTSGRGEQYF. The CDR3 bases are TGTGCCAGCAGTGAACGGACTAGCGGGAGGGGGGAGCAGTACTTC.

This clonotype came up many times. V and J are TRBV12-3 or TRBV12-4 and TRBJ2-5; 8 bases match TRBD1. The length of the CDR3 is 16 residues. Unmatched junction bases numbered 8, after V lost 5 bases and J lost 0 bases. The CDR3, as DNA: TGTGCCAGCAGTATCACCGGGACAGGACACCAAGAGACCCAGTACTTC. Its protein product is CASSITGTGHQETQYF.

The chain has TRBV6-1 and TRBJ2-2; D is unresolved. There are 15 residues in the CDR3. The germline V gene encodes CDR1 MNHNS and CDR2 SASEGT. Trimming removed 5 bases from V and 6 bases from J, with 16 bases in between. DNA for the CDR3: TGTGCCAGCAGTCGGACCAACCCTCAACCCGGGGAGCTGTTTTTT. Protein product: CASSRTNPQPGELFF.

This chain uses TRBV30 with TRBJ2-7; TRBD2 might be the D (5 bases). Germline CDR1 is GTSNPN and CDR2 is SVGIG (reference sequence). This CDR3 is 14 amino acids long. V lost 0 bases to trimming and J lost 0 bases, with 9 bases between them. The CDR3 sequence is CAWSVRSGSYEQYF. In nucleotides, the CDR3 is TGTGCCTGGAGTGTACGCAGCGGCTCCTACGAGCAGTACTTC.

V is TRBV7-9 and J is TRBJ2-1; 15 bases line up with TRBD2. Looked up from germline, CDR1 is SEHNR and CDR2 is FQNEAQ (reference sequence). The CDR3 sequence is 20 residues long. V lost 4 bases to trimming and J lost 0 bases; unmatched junction nucleotides: 10. The CDR3, as DNA: TGTGCCAGCAGCTCGGGAAGGGGACTAGCGGGAGGAAGCTCCTACAATGAGCAGTTCTTC. It codes for CASSSGRGLAGGSSYNEQFF.

This clonotype was found many times. The V gene is TRBV28, the J gene TRBJ1-6, with a possible D match to TRBD1 (5 bases). This CDR3 is 15 amino acids long. V gave up 6 bases and J gave up 4 bases, with 13 bases separating them. Germline V gene data show CDR1 as MDHEN and CDR2 as SYDVKM. This CDR3 is CASSLPAGYNSPLHF. In DNA, the CDR3 is TGTGCCAGCAGCCTCCCTGCAGGGTATAATTCACCCCTCCACTTT.

This clonotype was seen ten or more times. The rearrangement uses TRBV7-9 and TRBJ2-1; D is unresolved. This CDR3 has 14 residues. Germline V gene lookup returns CDR1 SEHNR and CDR2 FQNEAQ (reference sequence). Trimming pared 5 bases from V and 0 bases from J, leaving 8 bases between. CDR3 sequence reads: CASSPRSSYNEQFF. In nucleotides, the CDR3 is TGTGCCAGCAGCCCTCGGAGCTCCTACAATGAGCAGTTCTTC.

On this clonotype itself: Its ends do not fully match the called genes, so a read error is possible. The genes are TRBV7-9 and TRBJ2-5; weak D call: TRBD2 (7 bases). The CDR3 length is 16 residues. Germline V CDR1 and CDR2: SEHNR, FQNEAQ (reference sequence). The CDR3 DNA is TGTGCCAGCACCCAATGGGCAGGGGACTACCAAGAGACCCTGTACTTC. Protein sequence: CASTQWAGDYQETLYF.

This clonotype was seen a few times. The genes are TRBV6-1 and TRBJ2-3; 8 bases fit TRBD2. Germline lookup yields CDR1 MNHNS and CDR2 SASEGT. The V and J ends lost 2 bases and 0 bases, in that order; junction bases with no gene match: 4. The CDR3 runs to 16 residues. CDR3 in DNA: TGTGCCAGCAGTGAAAGACCTAGCGGGAGCACAGATACGCAGTATTTT. As protein: CASSERPSGSTDTQYF.

In its sample, this clonotype was seen many times. This chain connects TRBV7-9 to TRBJ2-5, with 11 bases matching TRBD2. V gave up 7 bases and J gave up 0 bases; unmatched junction bases: 10. The CDR3 spans 17 residues. The V gene's germline CDR1 is SEHNR and CDR2 FQNEAQ (reference sequence). The CDR3 loop reads CASTAGTSGSYQETQYF. The CDR3 region has the DNA TGTGCCAGCACCGCCGGGACTAGCGGTTCCTACCAAGAGACCCAGTACTTC.

This clonotype was recorded at least ten times. The chain recombines TRBV2 with TRBJ2-1, with D possibly matching TRBD1 (5 bases). Trimming removed 6 bases at V and 14 bases at J, with 11 bases between. Per the germline V gene, CDR1 is SNHLY and CDR2 is FYNNEI. The CDR3 covers 10 residues. Here the CDR3 reads CASRGQDEFF. CDR3 sequence (DNA): TGTGCCAGCAGGGGGCAAGACGAGTTCTTC.

In this sample, this clonotype turned up many times. This chain links TRBV27 with TRBJ1-2; 9 nucleotides agree with TRBD1. Germline CDR1 reads MNHEY; CDR2 reads SMNVEV (reference sequence). The V gene end was trimmed by 6 bases and the J gene end by 4 bases; junction bases not matched to a gene: 9. This CDR3 is built from 15 residues. The CDR3, as DNA: TGTGCCAGCAGCCTCTCGGGACAGGGAGGCTATGGCTACACCTTC. It encodes CASSLSGQGGYGYTF.

The rearrangement uses TRBV29-1 and TRBJ2-2; D possibly corresponds to TRBD1 (6 bases). The CDR3 consists of 15 residues. The V gene's germline CDR1 is SQVTM and CDR2 ANQGSEA. V was cut by 4 bases and J by 4 bases, with 16 bases left in between. The CDR3 DNA reads TGCAGCGTTGCGGGGCAGGGGATGTCCACCGGGGAGCTGTTTTTT. Protein: CSVAGQGMSTGELFF.

This clonotype was counted once. This chain links TRBV28 with TRBJ1-6, with a possible D match to TRBD1 (5 bases). The CDR3 spans 13 residues. Germline CDR1 is MDHEN and CDR2 is SYDVKM. V shed 6 bases and J shed 10 bases, with 13 bases lying between them. The CDR3 coding sequence is TGTGCCAGCAGCCGACAGTATTACTCACCCCTCCACTTT. Translating it yields CASSRQYYSPLHF.